Each of the 13 T cell receptor beta chains below was sequenced from the same sample in a study of CD8+CD57+ T cells in acquired aplastic anemia. TCR beta VDJ and CDR3 were profiled, and genomic DNA was the template. TCRdb processed the reads anew with MiXCR; each CDR3 protein has one entry. The repertoire includes 100,000 to 120,000 distinct CDR3 sequences, around 49% of them detected once, and 25% to 35% sits in the top ten. Sample: sorted CD4+, CD8+, or CD8+CD57+ T cells (not recorded which) from PBMCs. The receptors were gathered from a human donor in good health, serving as a control.

V gene TRBV2 combines with J gene TRBJ2-2, with D possibly being TRBD1 (6 bases). Germline V gives CDR1 SNHLY, CDR2 FYNNEI. Trimming cost V 5 bases and J 3 bases, with 13 bases left between them. The CDR3 sequence is 15 residues long. DNA for the CDR3: TGTGCCAGCAGTCCGGGACAAGGGGACACCGGGGAGCTGTTTTTT. This encodes CASSPGQGDTGELFF.

The chain uses TRBV7-2 and TRBJ1-1; 10 positions agree with TRBD1. The V gene end was trimmed by 4 bases and the J gene end by 6 bases; junction bases not matched to a gene: 8. Germline V gene data show CDR1 as SGHTA and CDR2 as FQGNSA. The CDR3 is made up of 15 amino acids. CDR3 region: CASSSGQGRIAEAFF. CDR3 bases: TGTGCCAGCAGCTCGGGACAGGGGAGGATTGCTGAAGCTTTCTTT.

This chain connects TRBV3-1 to TRBJ2-1; 10 nucleotides line up with TRBD2. The ends lost 4 bases at V and 6 bases at J; junction bases unmatched: 18. Germline-derived CDR1 and CDR2 are LGHDT and YNNKEL (reference sequence). The CDR3 runs 19 residues. The CDR3 nucleotides read TGTGCCAGCAGCCCCGGGTTAGCGGGGGGCCTCCGGGTGGGCAATGAGCAGTTCTTC. This sequence encodes CASSPGLAGGLRVGNEQFF.

This clonotype was seen ten or more times. The chain couples TRBV19 to TRBJ1-5; D is ambiguous. Between the trimmed V and J ends, which lost 3 bases and 6 bases, there was a span of 12 bases. There are 14 residues in the CDR3. CDR1 and CDR2 (germline): LNHDA, SQIVND (reference sequence). The CDR3 sequence is CASSIFRRAQPQHF. The CDR3 DNA sequence: TGTGCCAGTAGTATTTTTAGGAGGGCTCAGCCCCAGCATTTT.

The table lists this clonotype with a few counts. This sequence may be a read error, since a much larger clone differs from it by one base. The CDR3 is CAWSSLAAERYF. The CDR3 DNA is TGTGCCTGGAGTAGTCTTGCGGCCGAGCGGTACTTC. The V and J genes are TRBV30 and TRBJ2-7, with unresolved D. Germline CDR1 is GTSNPN and CDR2 is SVGIG (reference sequence). This CDR3 spans 12 amino acids.

In its sample, this clonotype was seen once. This chain connects TRBV5-4 to TRBJ1-5; D not resolved. The CDR3 runs 12 residues. Germline CDR1 and CDR2: SGHNT and YYREEE (reference sequence). Trimming left V 0 bases short and J 5 bases short, with 3 bases between. The CDR3 sequence: CASSLDDQPQHF. CDR3 nucleotides: TGTGCCAGCAGCTTGGACGATCAGCCCCAGCATTTT.

About this clonotype: A junction end diverges from the germline sequence, so it may reflect a read error. This rearrangement joins TRBV4-1 to TRBJ2-7; D is uncertain. This CDR3 comprises 11 residues. Germline CDR1 reads MGHRA; CDR2 reads YSYEKL. CDR3 loop: CASSLLEEQYF. Written as DNA, the CDR3 is TGTGCCAGCAGCTTATTGGAAGAGCAGTACTTC.

This clonotype was counted at least ten times. The genes are TRBV25-1 and TRBJ2-5, with 11 bases that match TRBD2. Germline values: CDR1 MGHDK, CDR2 SYGVNS. This CDR3 spans 17 amino acids. Trimming removed 5 bases from V and 4 bases from J; junction bases left unmatched: 12. The CDR3: CASSWGIAGGPGETQYF. CDR3 DNA: TGTGCCAGCAGTTGGGGGATAGCGGGGGGGCCGGGAGAGACCCAGTACTTC.

In this sample, this clonotype turned up many times. The genes are TRBV6-2 or TRBV6-3 and TRBJ2-7, with D perhaps TRBD1 or TRBD2 (5 bases each). CDR1 is MNHEY, CDR2 SVGEGT, per germline. CDR3 length equals 13 residues. V lost 6 bases and J 2 bases, leaving 11 bases between the germline ends. In DNA form, the CDR3 reads TGTGCCAGCAGCTGGGACGCACCCTACGAGCAGTACTTC. Its translation: CASSWDAPYEQYF.

This sequence joins TRBV9 and TRBJ1-6, with 8 bases that match TRBD1. The CDR3 extends over 15 amino acids. Germline values: CDR1 SGDLS, CDR2 YYNGEE. The V gene end was trimmed by 3 bases and the J gene end by 8 bases; junction bases not matched to a gene: 7. The chain's CDR3 is CASSATGAGYSPLHF. In DNA form, the CDR3 reads TGTGCCAGCAGCGCGACAGGGGCAGGTTATTCACCCCTCCACTTT.

The chain uses TRBV10-3 and TRBJ1-2; 11 bases are shared with TRBD1. J gave up 8 bases and V 7 bases, and 6 bases lay outside the gene matches. The CDR3 runs to 13 residues. Germline V gene lookup returns CDR1 ENHRY and CDR2 SYGVKD. CDR3 bases: TGTGCCATCATCGGGACAGGGGGATCGGGCTACACCTTC. Amino acids: CAIIGTGGSGYTF.

Many counts were recorded for this clonotype. The chain links TRBV29-1 to TRBJ2-7, with 7 bases identical to TRBD1. The CDR3 length is 13 residues. Germline V gene lookup returns CDR1 SQVTM and CDR2 ANQGSEA. Trimming removed 6 bases from V and 3 bases from J; junction bases left unmatched: 8. In nucleotides, the CDR3 is TGCAGCGTGATGGACAGGACTGACTACGAGCAGTACTTC. It codes for CSVMDRTDYEQYF.

Regarding this clonotype: An end of the junction differs from the germline gene, which may be a read error. The rearrangement links TRBV7-9 to TRBJ2-2; 9 bases are a match to TRBD1. Per germline, CDR1 SEHNR and CDR2 FQNEAQ (reference sequence). CDR3 size: 15 residues. The CDR3 region is CASSLGQGNTGGLFF. The CDR3 DNA sequence: TGTGCCAGCAGCCTCGGACAGGGGAACACCGGGGGGCTGTTTTTT.